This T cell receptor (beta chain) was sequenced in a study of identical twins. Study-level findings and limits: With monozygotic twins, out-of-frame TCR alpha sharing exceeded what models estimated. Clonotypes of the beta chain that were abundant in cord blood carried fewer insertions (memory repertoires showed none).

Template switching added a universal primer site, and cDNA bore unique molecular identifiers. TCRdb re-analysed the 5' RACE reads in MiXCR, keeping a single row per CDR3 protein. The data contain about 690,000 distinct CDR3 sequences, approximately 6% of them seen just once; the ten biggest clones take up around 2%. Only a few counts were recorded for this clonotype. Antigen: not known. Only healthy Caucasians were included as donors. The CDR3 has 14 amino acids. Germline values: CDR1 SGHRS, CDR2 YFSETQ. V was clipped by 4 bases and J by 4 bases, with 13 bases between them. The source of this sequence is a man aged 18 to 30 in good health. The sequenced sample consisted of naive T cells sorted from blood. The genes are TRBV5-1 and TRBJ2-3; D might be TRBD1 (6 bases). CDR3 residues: CASSIGQRPDTQYF. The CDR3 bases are TGCGCCAGCAGCATCGGACAGAGGCCAGATACGCAGTATTTT.